The clone carrying this TCR beta chain was observed many times. Antigen: not known. Other nucleotide sequences from this sample produce the same CDR3. The sample is drawn from a study of beta chain features in type 1 diabetes. Of the isolated RNA, all was reverse transcribed, and so the sequenced material was expressed TCRB transcripts. Sequencing used immunoSEQ multiplex PCR; TCRdb keeps in-frame clones, though not all of them. The profile covers about 390,000 clones, with around a tenth appearing a single time and approximately 0.6% taken by the ten largest. Points from the study as a whole: TCRB CDR3 length was moderately but significantly reduced in all four CD4+ subsets of Type 1 diabetes patients.

The sequence came from a young man with type 1 diabetes. The sample taken for sequencing was central memory CD4+ T cells from blood.

The CDR3 DNA sequence: TGTGCCAGCTCACCCCAAGAGACCCAGTACTTC. It yields the protein CASSPQETQYF. The chain combines TRBV18 with TRBJ2-5; D uncertain. This CDR3 spans 11 amino acids. With 3 bases removed from V and 1 base from J, the gap between germline ends came to 0 bases. Germline assignment: CDR1 KGHSH and CDR2 LQKENI.